This T cell receptor (beta chain) was profiled in a study of blood T cell repertoires in COVID-19. Turning to the study itself: Some COVID-19 samples were acute and others convalescent; all came from the United States, Italy and Spain.

The V end lost 5 bases, the J end lost 0 bases, and 12 bases lay between the germline ends. Germline V gene data show CDR1 as SGHRS and CDR2 as YFSETQ. This CDR3 is built from 15 residues. Enrolled during active infection, Seattle patients were then followed longitudinally. Produced via immunoSEQ multiplex PCR; TCRdb's table is partial and in-frame only. The sample lists a few hundred thousand clones; around nine tenths were seen once. The receptor comes from an older woman with COVID-19, enrolled during active disease. Sequenced: peripheral blood. The V and J genes are TRBV5-1 and TRBJ2-1; D not resolved. For the CDR3, the DNA is TGCGCCAGCAGTCGAGGCACTTACTCCTACAATGAGCAGTTCTTC. Translated, it gives CASSRGTYSYNEQFF.